This record covers a single T cell receptor beta chain. Germline V gives CDR1 LGHNA, CDR2 YSLEER. The CDR3 consists of 16 residues. V dropped 0 bases and J dropped 0 bases, with 6 bases sitting between them. This sample is drawn from a study of OX40 agonist ivuxolimab in advanced cancers. The table came from immunoSEQ multiplex PCR; TCRdb's copy has only in-frame clones and leaves some out. There are about 73,000 clones in the sample; roughly 90% occur only once, and about 0.51% lies in the top ten. This sequence joins TRBV4-3 and TRBJ2-6; D uncertain. The sample in question was CD4+ or CD8+ T cells sorted from blood, obtained in a trial of the OX40 agonist ivuxolimab. This sequence was found in an adult with an advanced solid tumor such as melanoma, head and neck, liver or kidney cancer. CDR3 amino acids: CASSQDLSSGANVLTF. CDR3 in DNA: TGCGCCAGCAGCCAAGATTTGAGCTCTGGGGCCAACGTCCTGACTTTC.